One T cell receptor (beta chain) is described in this entry. As yet, its antigen is unknown. This record belongs to a study of a mutant IDH1 vaccine in newly diagnosed glioma. Study details: Treated patients had a mean age of about 38 years and a roughly 62% male, around 38% female split. Visit V12 was conducted at week 35 as the safety follow-up. Visit V13 came later, at week 47.

This sample's time point: week 47, end of study. Vaccinated patients received 300 ug of mutant IDH1 20-mer peptide per dose, with topical imiquimod. The V segment lost 8 bases and the J segment 0 bases; nucleotides outside the gene matches: 7. CDR3 length equals 15 residues. The V gene's germline CDR1 is MGHDK and CDR2 SYGVNS. General study points: It seemed that pseudoprogression was not linked to changes in the top peripheral T cell clonotypes. Altogether, around 95% of patients exhibited vaccine-induced immune responses.

The assay was immunoSEQ multiplex PCR, and TCRdb's table has in-frame clones only and misses some. The data show approximately 52,000 clones, with about 80% seen just once and around 4.7% held by the top ten. This sample comprised PBMCs, obtained from a glioma patient whose treatment included an IDH1 peptide vaccine. This sequence originates from a woman in her 40s with glioma. Some clones in this sample may be carry-over from other donors' samples. The chain recombines TRBV25-1 with TRBJ2-1; 7 bases match TRBD2. Here the CDR3 reads CASSAGRFSYNEQFF. Written as DNA, the CDR3 is TGTGCCAGCTCAGCGGGGCGATTCTCCTACAATGAGCAGTTCTTC.